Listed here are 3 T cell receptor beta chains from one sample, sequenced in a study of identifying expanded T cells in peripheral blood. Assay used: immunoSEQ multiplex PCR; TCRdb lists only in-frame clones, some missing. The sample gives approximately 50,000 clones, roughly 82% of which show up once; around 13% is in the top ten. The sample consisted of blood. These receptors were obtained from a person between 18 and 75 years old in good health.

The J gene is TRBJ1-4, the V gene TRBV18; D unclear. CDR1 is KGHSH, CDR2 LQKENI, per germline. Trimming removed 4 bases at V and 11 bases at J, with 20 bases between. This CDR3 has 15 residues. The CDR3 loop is CASSQQDTTLGKLFF. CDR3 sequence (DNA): TGTGCCAGCTCACAACAAGACACGACCCTTGGCAAACTGTTTTTT.

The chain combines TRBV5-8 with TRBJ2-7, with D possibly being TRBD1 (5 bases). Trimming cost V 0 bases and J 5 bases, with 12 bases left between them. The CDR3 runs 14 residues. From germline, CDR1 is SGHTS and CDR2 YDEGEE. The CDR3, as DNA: TGTGCCAGCAGCTTGGTGGGGCGGCCGAACGAGCAGTACGTC. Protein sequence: CASSLVGRPNEQYV.

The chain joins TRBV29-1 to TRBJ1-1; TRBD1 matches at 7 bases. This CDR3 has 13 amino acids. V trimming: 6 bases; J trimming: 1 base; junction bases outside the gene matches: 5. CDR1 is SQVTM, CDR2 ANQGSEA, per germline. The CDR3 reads CSVNRGWNTEAFF. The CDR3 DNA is TGCAGCGTGAACAGGGGTTGGAACACTGAAGCTTTCTTT.